This passage covers 14 T cell receptor beta chains from one sample sequenced in a study of blood T cells in healthy people across ages. PCR was performed a second time for roughly 7 to 11 cycles using a sample-barcoded 5' primer and a J-beta primer mix. TCRdb reprocessed the 5' RACE reads with MiXCR, giving one entry per CDR3 protein. The repertoire holds about 670,000 distinct CDR3 sequences, with 45% to 60% as singletons. Input material: blood. These receptors were obtained from a woman older than 75 in good health.

This clonotype has at least ten counts. This chain connects TRBV11-1 to TRBJ2-7; 8 nucleotides line up with TRBD1. The CDR3 extends over 12 amino acids. V trimming: 3 bases; J trimming: 5 bases; junction bases outside the gene matches: 0. CDR1 and CDR2 (germline): SGHAT, FQDESV (reference sequence). CDR3 DNA: TGTGCCAGCAGCTTGGACAGGGACGAGCAGTACTTC. Its translation: CASSLDRDEQYF.

This clonotype was found many times. The chain is built from TRBV12-3 or TRBV12-4 and TRBJ2-7; no clear D gene. The V end lost 7 bases, the J end lost 6 bases, and 19 bases lay between the germline ends. This CDR3 contains 14 residues. CDR3 region: CASMKEATYREQYF. DNA of the CDR3: TGTGCCAGCATGAAAGAGGCCACGTATCGCGAGCAGTACTTC.

Comments on this clonotype: It may be a read error: a sequence one base away is much more abundant. This chain's CDR3 is CASSFDRLGSNEQYF. DNA for the CDR3: TGTGCCAGCAGTTTCGACAGATTAGGTAGCAATGAGCAGTACTTC. This rearrangement joins TRBV11-1 to TRBJ2-5; weak D call: TRBD1 (5 bases). Germline values: CDR1 SGHAT, CDR2 FQDESV (reference sequence). The length of the CDR3 is 15 residues. Between the trimmed V and J ends, which lost 6 bases and 11 bases, there was a span of 25 bases. Full variable domain (missing parts from reference TRBV11-1 and TRBJ2-5): EAEVAQSPRYKITEKSQAVAFWCDPISGHATLYWYRQILGQGPELLVQFQDESVVDDSQLPKDRFSAERLKGVDSTLKIQPAELGDSAMYLCASSFDRLGSNEQYFGPGTRLLVL.

The chain links TRBV10-3 to TRBJ2-7; D remains ambiguous. V shed 4 bases and J shed 6 bases, with 22 bases lying between them. The CDR3 sequence is 16 residues long. Germline CDR1 and CDR2: ENHRY and SYGVKD. The CDR3 DNA is TGTGCCATCAGTGGCGTCGGCGCTACCACCGGTAGCGAGCAGTACTTC. This sequence encodes CAISGVGATTGSEQYF.

This clonotype was seen only once. The chain combines TRBV6-2 or TRBV6-3 with TRBJ1-6; D unclear. Trimming shortened V by 6 bases and J by 10 bases, and 19 bases separated the two germline ends. This CDR3 contains 15 residues. From germline, CDR1 is MNHEY and CDR2 SVGEGT. In DNA, the CDR3 is TGTGCCAGCAGATCCGTGGGAATCGGGGAGTCACCCCTCCACTTT. It specifies CASRSVGIGESPLHF.

Ten or more counts support this clonotype. Possible read error: a much larger clone is one base away. The chain employs TRBV6-1 and TRBJ2-7, with TRBD2 matching over 13 bases. V lost 6 bases to trimming and J lost 7 bases; unmatched junction nucleotides: 15. Germline loops: CDR1 MNHNS, CDR2 SASEGT. The CDR3 length is 17 residues. The DNA of the CDR3 is TGTGCCAGCAGCCTTGGGACTAGCGGGGAACTTTACAATGAGCAGTACTTC. Residues: CASSLGTSGELYNEQYF.

The rearrangement uses TRBV7-9 and TRBJ1-4; D remains unclear. Trimming removed 3 bases at V and 3 bases at J, with 8 bases between. This CDR3 is built from 14 residues. Germline V gene lookup returns CDR1 SEHNR and CDR2 FQNEAQ (reference sequence). The CDR3 region is CASSLTDPNEKLFF. CDR3 nucleotide sequence: TGTGCCAGCAGCTTGACTGATCCTAATGAAAAACTGTTTTTT.

This clonotype came up once. Here the CDR3 omits its conserved ending phenylalanine or tryptophan, so a read error is the likely source. The limits of the CDR3 on the DNA are not certain, so only TCRdb's listed CDR3 is given. V and J are TRBV7-2 and TRBJ2-3. Germline CDR1 SGHTA, CDR2 FQGNSA. The CDR3 adds up to 12 amino acids, both ends counted. The CDR3 protein is CASSLFLDRSYS.

As concerns this clonotype: It may be a read error: a sequence one base away is much more abundant. V usage is TRBV12-3 or TRBV12-4 and J usage is TRBJ2-3; D call uncertain. The CDR3 contains 14 residues. Trimming took off 5 bases at V and 1 base at J, with 10 bases between the two ends. The CDR3 region is CASSRSSGTDTQYF. CDR3 DNA sequence: TGTGCCAGCAGTAGATCCTCTGGCACAGATACGCAGTATTTT.

Note on this clonotype: A read error may account for a junction end that differs from germline. V gene TRBV4-2 combines with J gene TRBJ2-2, with 7 bases matching TRBD2. This CDR3 is 17 amino acids long. From germline, CDR1 is LGHNA and CDR2 YNFKEQ. The CDR3 is CTSSPPNERGSTGELFF. CDR3 nucleotides: TGTACCAGCAGCCCCCCGAACGAGCGGGGTAGCACCGGGGAGCTGTTTTTT.

Remarks on this clonotype: Being one base from a much bigger clone, this may be a read error. The V gene is TRBV5-4, the J gene TRBJ2-3, with unresolved D. Germline CDR1 SGHNT, CDR2 YYREEE (reference sequence). This CDR3 has 15 amino acids. CDR3 in amino acids: CARSLPGPGTDTQYF. The CDR3 bases are TGTGCCAGAAGCTTACCAGGACCCGGCACAGATACGCAGTATTTT.

This chain connects TRBV6-2 or TRBV6-3 to TRBJ2-3; TRBD2 matches 10 bases. This CDR3 is built from 14 residues. V lost 10 bases, J lost 4 bases, and 8 bases stayed unmatched. The V gene's germline CDR1 is MNHEY and CDR2 SVGEGT. CDR3: CATTAGGPADTQYF. The CDR3 nucleotides read TGTGCCACCACAGCGGGAGGGCCTGCAGATACGCAGTATTTT.

The chain carries TRBV9 and TRBJ2-3, with 10 bases matching TRBD2. Germline CDR1 is SGDLS and CDR2 is YYNGEE. With V trimmed by 3 bases and J by 5 bases, 9 bases remained unmatched. This CDR3 is built from 16 residues. In DNA form, the CDR3 reads TGTGCCAGCAGCGAAAGCGGGGGGGCTTACAAAGATACGCAGTATTTT. It encodes CASSESGGAYKDTQYF.

The chain recombines TRBV7-8 with TRBJ2-7; 10 bases align to TRBD2. Germline CDR1 is SGHVS and CDR2 is FQNEAQ. With 1 base clipped from V and 0 bases from J, the junction kept 9 bases outside the gene matches. There are 18 residues in the CDR3. The CDR3 protein is CASSLVRASGSTSYEQYF. CDR3 in DNA: TGTGCCAGCAGCTTAGTGAGGGCTAGCGGGAGTACCTCCTACGAGCAGTACTTC.